Following are 20 T cell receptor beta chains from one sample sequenced in a study of shared T cell receptors in the human thymus. Sequenced by immunoSEQ multiplex PCR; TCRdb stores in-frame clones only, minus some. The table shows roughly 68,000 clones, with more than 90% occurring only once. Source material: thymocytes. The receptor source for this set is a human donor.

The chain uses TRBV6-1 and TRBJ2-5; D is possibly TRBD2 (6 bases). Germline V gene lookup returns CDR1 MNHNS and CDR2 SASEGT. CDR3 length equals 15 residues. Trimming took off 0 bases at V and 4 bases at J, with 12 bases between the two ends. The CDR3 sequence: CASSEAGTLGETQYF. As DNA, the CDR3 is TGTGCCAGCAGTGAAGCCGGGACTTTGGGAGAGACCCAGTACTTC.

The chain links TRBV5-1 to TRBJ1-2; D remains ambiguous. This CDR3 has 14 residues. Trimming removed 3 bases at V and 8 bases at J, with 17 bases between. Per the germline V gene, CDR1 is SGHRS and CDR2 is YFSETQ. The CDR3 is CASSYRLREDGYTF. The DNA for the CDR3 is TGCGCCAGCAGCTACCGCCTACGAGAGGACGGCTACACCTTC.

This rearrangement joins TRBV27 to TRBJ2-1, with a weak D call TRBD1 (6 bases). This CDR3 comprises 12 residues. V was cut by 6 bases and J by 6 bases, with 9 bases left in between. Germline V gene sequence: CDR1 MNHEY, CDR2 SMNVEV (reference sequence). DNA for the CDR3: TGTGCCAGCAGGGGGGCCGGCAATGAGCAGTTCTTC. Protein product: CASRGAGNEQFF.

The chain carries TRBV7-2 and TRBJ2-1; 7 bases map to TRBD1. The CDR3 sequence is 17 residues long. Germline V gene sequence: CDR1 SGHTA, CDR2 FQGNSA. The V segment lost 5 bases and the J segment 14 bases; nucleotides outside the gene matches: 24. The CDR3 sequence: CASSPGRGSETQGKKFF. CDR3 DNA: TGTGCCAGCAGCCCAGGCAGGGGGTCCGAAACACAGGGGAAGAAGTTCTTC.

This rearrangement joins TRBV10-3 to TRBJ2-7, with TRBD2 matching over 7 bases. V shed 9 bases and J 2 bases; nucleotides not matched to a gene: 10. The germline V gene has CDR1 ENHRY and CDR2 SYGVKD. CDR3 size: 14 residues. As DNA, the CDR3 is TGTGCCATAAGCGGGAACATCACCCCCTACGAGCAGTACTTC. Translating it yields CAISGNITPYEQYF.

Here the CDR3 DNA reads TGTGCCAGCAGTTTATTATCGTATTCCTCCTACGAGCAGTACTTC. Translation: CASSLLSYSSYEQYF. The chain links TRBV28 to TRBJ2-5; D unresolved. The end of the DNA fits TRBJ2-7 better, so the J call may be wrong. Germline loops: CDR1 MDHEN, CDR2 SYDVKM. There are 15 residues in the CDR3.

This chain links TRBV5-1 with TRBJ1-2, with 7 positions matching TRBD1. V gave up 1 base and J gave up 2 bases; unmatched junction bases: 5. Germline-derived CDR1 and CDR2 are SGHRS and YFSETQ. The CDR3 spans 15 residues. CDR3 DNA sequence: TGCGCCAGCAGCTTGCGGGACAGTAAGAACTATGGCTACACCTTC. Its protein is CASSLRDSKNYGYTF.

Of note for this clone: An end of the junction differs from the germline gene, which may be a read error. This sequence joins TRBV7-9 and TRBJ2-7; D remains ambiguous. CDR1 SEHNR and CDR2 FQNEAQ come from the germline V gene (reference sequence). This CDR3 is 8 amino acids long. The CDR3 DNA is TGTGCCAGCAGCCCCGGGCGCTTC. Its protein product is CASSPGRF.

The V gene is TRBV7-2, the J gene TRBJ1-3; D unresolved. The germline V gene encodes CDR1 SGHTA and CDR2 FQGNSA. The CDR3 has 18 amino acids. Trimming stripped 1 base from V and 0 bases from J, with 16 bases between. The CDR3 nucleotides are TGTGCCAGCAGCTTAGAGGGCACCCAGAAACACTCTGGAAACACCATATATTTT. Translating gives CASSLEGTQKHSGNTIYF.

CDR3 in DNA: TGTGCCAGCAGTTTCTACGAATCTGGACGGAATGAAAAACTGTTTTTT. Translation: CASSFYESGRNEKLFF. The chain carries TRBV27 and TRBJ1-4; D remains unclear. CDR1 and CDR2 from the germline V gene are MNHEY and SMNVEV (reference sequence). Trimming cost V 3 bases and J 5 bases, with 16 bases left between them. The CDR3 is 16 amino acids.

J is TRBJ2-4 and V is TRBV29-1; TRBD2 matches 7 bases. Germline CDR1 reads SQVTM; CDR2 reads ANQGSEA. The trim removed 3 bases at V and 0 bases at J, leaving 8 bases unmatched. The CDR3 runs 16 residues. The CDR3, as DNA: TGCAGCGTTGAGTGGGGGGGACCCGGAGCCAAAAACATTCAGTACTTC. It yields the protein CSVEWGGPGAKNIQYF.

CDR3 residues: CATSRGFPEAFF. The DNA for the CDR3 is TGTGCCACCAGCAGAGGGTTTCCTGAAGCTTTCTTT. The rearrangement joins TRBV15 to TRBJ1-1; D is ambiguous. The V end lost 1 base, the J end lost 6 bases, and 6 bases lay between the germline ends. This CDR3 comprises 12 residues. Germline-derived CDR1 and CDR2 are LNHNV and YYDKDF (reference sequence).

J is TRBJ2-7 and V is TRBV18; D unresolved. The V end lost 0 bases, the J end lost 3 bases, and 9 bases lay between the germline ends. The CDR3 totals 14 residues. Looked up from germline, CDR1 is KGHSH and CDR2 is LQKENI. CDR3 sequence: CASSPPKRCYEQYF. CDR3 sequence (DNA): TGTGCCAGCTCACCACCTAAAAGGTGCTACGAGCAGTACTTC.

This clone has just one count. The chain couples TRBV19 to TRBJ1-5; a weak D match, TRBD1 (6 bases). The length of the CDR3 is 14 residues. V gave up 5 bases and J gave up 7 bases, with 15 bases separating them. Germline lookup yields CDR1 LNHDA and CDR2 SQIVND (reference sequence). The CDR3 DNA sequence: TGTGCCAGTAGTGTGGCAGGGGTCCGGCAGCCCCAGCATTTT. This encodes CASSVAGVRQPQHF.

The chain combines TRBV7-2 with TRBJ1-2; D call uncertain. Trimming shortened V by 2 bases and J by 2 bases, and 9 bases separated the two germline ends. The germline CDR1 and CDR2 sequences are SGHTA and FQGNSA. The CDR3 is made up of 14 amino acids. CDR3 in amino acids: CASSLSRRNYGYTF. DNA of the CDR3: TGTGCCAGCAGCTTATCTAGGAGAAACTATGGCTACACCTTC.

The chain carries TRBV7-3 and TRBJ1-1; D gene uncertain. The length of the CDR3 is 18 residues. Germline values: CDR1 SGHTA, CDR2 FQGTGA. Deletions cut 11 bases from V and 4 bases from J, with 32 bases between. This CDR3 is CAALERERVIRRGTEAFF. CDR3 sequence (DNA): TGTGCCGCCCTTGAAAGAGAGCGAGTGATTAGGCGGGGCACTGAAGCTTTCTTT.

The J gene is TRBJ1-5, the V gene TRBV19; perhaps TRBD1 as D (5 bases). Trimming took 1 base from V and 4 from J, leaving 14 bases between them. CDR1 and CDR2 (germline): LNHDA, SQIVND (reference sequence). The CDR3 runs 16 residues. CDR3 DNA: TGTGCCAGTAGTATAGGGGTGGGGCAGAATAATCAGCCCCAGCATTTT. Translating it yields CASSIGVGQNNQPQHF.

The gene calls are TRBV9 and TRBJ1-4; a weak D match, TRBD1 (6 bases). Trimming stripped 0 bases from V and 7 bases from J, with 10 bases between. The CDR3 is made up of 14 amino acids. Looked up from germline, CDR1 is SGDLS and CDR2 is YYNGEE. CDR3 loop: CASSVGGRAEKLFF. Written as DNA, the CDR3 is TGTGCCAGCAGCGTAGGGGGGCGGGCTGAAAAACTGTTTTTT.

In its sample, this clone was seen a few times. This chain connects TRBV14 to TRBJ2-7, with a weak D call TRBD2 (5 bases). The germline CDR1 and CDR2 sequences are SGHDN and FVKESK. CDR3 size: 15 residues. V dropped 1 base and J dropped 6 bases, with 16 bases sitting between them. CDR3 DNA sequence: TGTGCCAGCAGCCAAGCTATAGAGGGTATAGGCGAGCAGTACTTC. The encoded protein is CASSQAIEGIGEQYF. Looking up the rest from reference TRBV14 and TRBJ2-7 gives the full variable domain: EAGVTQFPSHSVIEKGQTVTLRCDPISGHDNLYWYRRVMGKEIKFLLHFVKESKQDESGMPNNRFLAERTGGTYSTLKVQPAELEDSGVYFCASSQAIEGIGEQYFGPGTRLTVT.

The chain employs TRBV4-1 and TRBJ2-2; D remains ambiguous. Germline lookup yields CDR1 MGHRA and CDR2 YSYEKL. Trimming shortened V by 3 bases and J by 2 bases, and 7 bases separated the two germline ends. The CDR3 consists of 14 residues. The CDR3 spells CASSHPLNTGELFF. The CDR3 coding sequence is TGCGCCAGCAGCCATCCCTTAAACACCGGGGAGCTGTTTTTT.